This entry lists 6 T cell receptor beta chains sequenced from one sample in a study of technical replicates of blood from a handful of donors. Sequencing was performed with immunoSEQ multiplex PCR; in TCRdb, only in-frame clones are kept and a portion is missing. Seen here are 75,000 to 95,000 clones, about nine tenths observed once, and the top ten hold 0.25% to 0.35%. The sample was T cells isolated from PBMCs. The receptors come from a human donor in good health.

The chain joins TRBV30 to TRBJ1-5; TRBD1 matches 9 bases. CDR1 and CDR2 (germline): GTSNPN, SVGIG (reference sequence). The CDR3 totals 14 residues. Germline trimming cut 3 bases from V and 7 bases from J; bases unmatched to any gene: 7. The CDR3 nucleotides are TGTGCCTGGAGGGGGGGACAGGGTCACCAGCCCCAGCATTTT. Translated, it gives CAWRGGQGHQPQHF.

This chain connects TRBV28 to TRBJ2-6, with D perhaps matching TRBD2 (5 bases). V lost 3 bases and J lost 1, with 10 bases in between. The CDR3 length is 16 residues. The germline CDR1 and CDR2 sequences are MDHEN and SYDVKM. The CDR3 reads CASSLEVRSGANVLTF. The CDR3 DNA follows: TGTGCCAGCAGTTTGGAGGTCCGGTCTGGGGCCAACGTCCTGACTTTC.

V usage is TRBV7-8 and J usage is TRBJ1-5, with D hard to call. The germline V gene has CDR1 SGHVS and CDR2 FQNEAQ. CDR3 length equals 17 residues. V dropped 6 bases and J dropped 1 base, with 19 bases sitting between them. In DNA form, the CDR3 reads TGTGCCAGCAGATCCGAGACGGGATCGAGGAGCAATCAGCCCCAGCATTTT. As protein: CASRSETGSRSNQPQHF.

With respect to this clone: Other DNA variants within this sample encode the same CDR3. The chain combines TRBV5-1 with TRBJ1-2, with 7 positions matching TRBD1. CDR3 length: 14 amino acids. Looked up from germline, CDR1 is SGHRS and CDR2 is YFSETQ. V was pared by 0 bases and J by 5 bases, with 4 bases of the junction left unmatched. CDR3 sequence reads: CASSLGQGNYGYTF. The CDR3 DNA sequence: TGCGCCAGCAGCTTGGGACAGGGTAATTATGGCTACACCTTC. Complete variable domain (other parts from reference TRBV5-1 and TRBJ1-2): KAGVTQTPRYLIKTRGQQVTLSCSPISGHRSVSWYQQTPGQGLQFLFEYFSETQRNKGNFPGRFSGRQFSNSRSEMNVSTLELGDSALYLCASSLGQGNYGYTFGSGTRLTVV.

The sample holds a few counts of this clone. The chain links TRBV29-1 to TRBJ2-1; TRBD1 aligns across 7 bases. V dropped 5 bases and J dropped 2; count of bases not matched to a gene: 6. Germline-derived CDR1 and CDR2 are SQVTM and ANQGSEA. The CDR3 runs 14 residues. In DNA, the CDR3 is TGCAGCGTTCTACAGGGACAGCCCTACAATGAGCAGTTCTTC. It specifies CSVLQGQPYNEQFF.

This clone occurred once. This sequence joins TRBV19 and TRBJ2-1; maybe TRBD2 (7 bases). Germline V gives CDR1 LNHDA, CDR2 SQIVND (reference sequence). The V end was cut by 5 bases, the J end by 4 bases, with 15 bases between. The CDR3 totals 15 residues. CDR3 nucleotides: TGTGCCAGTAGTTCCGGGGCGGGGGCGTACAATGAGCAGTTCTTC. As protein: CASSSGAGAYNEQFF.